This entry lists 24 T cell receptor beta chains sequenced from one sample in a study of T cell clones after liver transplantation. Sequencing used immunoSEQ multiplex PCR; TCRdb keeps in-frame clones, though not all of them. Here the sample spans about 45,000 clones, about 86% being singletons. The sample here was CD4+ T cells from blood, taken 24 months after liver transplant. The receptors were gathered from a human patient who received a liver transplant. A subset of T cells may come from the graft donor.

This clone has only a few counts. The chain employs TRBV6-6 and TRBJ2-6; possibly TRBD1 for D (6 bases). Trimming left V 6 bases short and J 1 base short, with 10 bases between. In germline, CDR1 is MNHNY, CDR2 SVGAGI (reference sequence). CDR3 length: 15 amino acids. The CDR3, as DNA: TGTGCCAGCAGCCCCCAGGGGTCTGGGGCCAACGTCCTGACTTTC. Translating gives CASSPQGSGANVLTF.

This rearrangement joins TRBV28 to TRBJ2-1; 9 positions agree with TRBD1. The trim removed 9 bases at V and 1 base at J, leaving 4 bases unmatched. The length of the CDR3 is 14 residues. CDR1 is MDHEN, CDR2 SYDVKM, per germline. The CDR3 bases are TGTGCCAGTAAACAGGGGGCTTCCTACAATGAGCAGTTCTTC. It encodes CASKQGASYNEQFF.

The chain joins TRBV7-3 to TRBJ2-3, with TRBD2 matching 7 bases. Germline CDR1 reads SGHTA; CDR2 reads FQGTGA. The length of the CDR3 is 13 residues. J lost 3 bases, V lost 4 bases, and 1 base had no gene match. The chain's CDR3 is CASSSGGTDTQYF. As DNA, the CDR3 is TGTGCCAGCAGCTCGGGGGGTACAGATACGCAGTATTTT.

This sequence joins TRBV25-1 and TRBJ2-7; D call uncertain. Germline V gives CDR1 MGHDK, CDR2 SYGVNS. V shed 2 bases and J shed 2 bases, with 1 base lying between them. The CDR3 is made up of 11 amino acids. The CDR3 sequence: CASSETYEQYF. The CDR3 DNA is TGTGCCAGCAGTGAAACCTACGAGCAGTACTTC.

This clone was seen a single time. This chain connects TRBV28 to TRBJ2-7, with 13 bases identical to TRBD2. This CDR3 is built from 17 residues. V lost 5 bases to trimming and J lost 7 bases; unmatched junction nucleotides: 14. CDR1 and CDR2 from the germline V gene are MDHEN and SYDVKM. The CDR3 sequence is CASSPTSGRAKRWEQYF. The CDR3, as DNA: TGTGCCAGCAGTCCTACTAGCGGGAGGGCCAAACGGTGGGAGCAGTACTTC.

This clone has just one count. The J gene is TRBJ1-1, the V gene TRBV5-1, with D unclear. Germline values: CDR1 SGHRS, CDR2 YFSETQ. The CDR3 has 13 amino acids. Trimming stripped 4 bases from V and 0 bases from J, with 7 bases between. CDR3 sequence (DNA): TGCGCCAGCAGCGTGACGGTGAACACTGAAGCTTTCTTT. Protein product: CASSVTVNTEAFF. The full variable domain, rest sourced from reference TRBV5-1 and TRBJ1-1, is KAGVTQTPRYLIKTRGQQVTLSCSPISGHRSVSWYQQTPGQGLQFLFEYFSETQRNKGNFPGRFSGRQFSNSRSEMNVSTLELGDSALYLCASSVTVNTEAFFGQGTRLTVV.

The V and J genes are TRBV30 and TRBJ2-3, with D perhaps assigned TRBD1 or TRBD2 (5 bases each). This CDR3 has 14 residues. Trimming took 3 bases from V and 3 from J, leaving 13 bases between them. CDR1 GTSNPN and CDR2 SVGIG come from the germline V gene (reference sequence). CDR3 sequence: CAWRLAKGTDTQYF. The CDR3 DNA reads TGTGCCTGGAGATTAGCGAAGGGGACAGATACGCAGTATTTT.

The chain recombines TRBV7-3 with TRBJ2-2; D remains unclear. The CDR3 contains 12 residues. V was pared by 5 bases and J by 5 bases, with 6 bases between. Germline CDR1 and CDR2: SGHTA and FQGTGA. As DNA, the CDR3 is TGTGCCAGCAGCCCTGCAACCGGGGAGCTGTTTTTT. This sequence encodes CASSPATGELFF.

This clone came up a few times. V usage is TRBV5-4 and J usage is TRBJ2-2; D perhaps matches TRBD2 (6 bases). The CDR3 has 17 amino acids. The V gene's germline CDR1 is SGHNT and CDR2 YYREEE (reference sequence). Trimming shortened V by 4 bases and J by 4 bases, and 20 bases separated the two germline ends. CDR3 in amino acids: CASSPESGTSATGELFF. The CDR3 coding sequence is TGTGCCAGCAGCCCGGAATCCGGGACTTCGGCCACCGGGGAGCTGTTTTTT. The full variable domain, completed using reference TRBV5-4 and TRBJ2-2, is ETGVTQSPTHLIKTRGQQVTLRCSSQSGHNTVSWYQQALGQGPQFIFQYYREEENGRGNFPPRFSGLQFPNYSSELNVNALELDDSALYLCASSPESGTSATGELFFGEGSRLTVL.

This chain uses TRBV7-6 with TRBJ2-3; 9 nucleotides align to TRBD2. This CDR3 is 15 amino acids long. CDR1 is SGHVS and CDR2 is FNYEAQ in the germline V gene. Trimming at V came to 5 bases and at J to 0 bases, leaving 3 bases not matched to a gene. The CDR3 is CASSPAGGSTDTQYF. For the CDR3, the DNA is TGTGCCAGCAGCCCAGCGGGGGGTAGCACAGATACGCAGTATTTT.

This rearrangement joins TRBV5-1 to TRBJ1-4; 8 bases are a match to TRBD1. Germline V gives CDR1 SGHRS, CDR2 YFSETQ. This CDR3 spans 16 amino acids. Trimming at V came to 4 bases and at J to 5 bases, leaving 10 bases not matched to a gene. CDR3 amino acids: CASSPGVQGANEKLFF. The CDR3 DNA sequence: TGCGCCAGCAGCCCGGGGGTTCAGGGGGCGAATGAAAAACTGTTTTTT.

J is TRBJ1-1 and V is TRBV29-1; a weak D match, TRBD1 (6 bases). The germline V gene encodes CDR1 SQVTM and CDR2 ANQGSEA. V was pared by 5 bases and J by 5 bases, with 21 bases between. There are 15 residues in the CDR3. CDR3 DNA: TGCAGCGTTCCCGCGGGGGGCGGACTTAGGACTGAAGCTTTCTTT. Translation gives CSVPAGGGLRTEAFF.

The chain couples TRBV5-1 to TRBJ2-5, with 12 bases matching TRBD1. Germline lookup yields CDR1 SGHRS and CDR2 YFSETQ. This CDR3 contains 17 residues. V gave up 3 bases and J gave up 4 bases; unmatched junction bases: 10. The CDR3 DNA sequence: TGCGCCAGCAGCTATTCTCCCGGGACAGGGGGCGGAGAGACCCAGTACTTC. Its translation: CASSYSPGTGGGETQYF.

This chain uses TRBV19 with TRBJ2-3; D is unclear. V was pared by 5 bases and J by 2 bases, with 8 bases between. There are 13 residues in the CDR3. CDR1 is LNHDA, CDR2 SQIVND, per germline (reference sequence). CDR3 in DNA: TGTGCCAGTAGTTATACTCTCACAGATACGCAGTATTTT. Translating it yields CASSYTLTDTQYF.

V usage is TRBV30 and J usage is TRBJ2-2, with 8 bases matching TRBD2. Trimming at V came to 1 base and at J to 4 bases, leaving 11 bases not matched to a gene. From germline, CDR1 is GTSNPN and CDR2 SVGIG (reference sequence). This CDR3 comprises 17 residues. CDR3 DNA sequence: TGTGCCTGGAGTGGTGGGAGCGGGGGACCGCCCACCGGGGAGCTGTTTTTT. Protein sequence: CAWSGGSGGPPTGELFF.

By frequency in the sample, this clone is medium-sized. V usage is TRBV7-2 and J usage is TRBJ2-2, with D possibly matching TRBD2 (6 bases). This CDR3 has 14 amino acids. The V gene lost 7 bases and the J gene lost 5 bases, with 14 bases spanning the gap. Germline V gives CDR1 SGHTA, CDR2 FQGNSA. CDR3 in amino acids: CASTGDPGTGELFF. CDR3 DNA: TGTGCCAGCACGGGGGACCCAGGGACCGGGGAGCTGTTTTTT.

The rearrangement uses TRBV7-3 and TRBJ1-1, with D tentatively TRBD1 (6 bases). Trimming shortened V by 2 bases and J by 8 bases, and 18 bases separated the two germline ends. CDR1 is SGHTA, CDR2 FQGTGA, per germline. CDR3 size: 15 residues. CDR3 in DNA: TGTGCCAGCAGCTTAGCCCCTCAACAGGGCTCGGAAGCTTTCTTT. Its protein is CASSLAPQQGSEAFF.

The J gene is TRBJ1-1, the V gene TRBV29-1; a weak D match, TRBD1 (6 bases). Trimming left V 7 bases short and J 2 bases short, with 14 bases between. The CDR3 is 13 residues long. CDR1 is SQVTM, CDR2 ANQGSEA, per germline. CDR3 DNA: TGCAGCGGGCGACAGGTTTCTAACACTGAAGCTTTCTTT. Encoded protein: CSGRQVSNTEAFF.

The rearrangement joins TRBV9 to TRBJ2-2; no clear D. Germline V gene sequence: CDR1 SGDLS, CDR2 YYNGEE. The CDR3 runs to 13 residues. V was shortened by 2 bases and J by 7 bases, with 9 bases between the two germline ends. The CDR3 region is CASSVEILGELFF. The CDR3 coding sequence is TGTGCCAGCAGCGTTGAGATCCTCGGGGAGCTGTTTTTT.

The V gene is TRBV28, the J gene TRBJ1-1; TRBD1 is a possible D gene (5 bases). The germline V and J ends were trimmed by 2 bases and 3 bases, with 10 bases remaining between them. CDR3 length equals 14 residues. Germline loops: CDR1 MDHEN, CDR2 SYDVKM. The CDR3 loop reads CASSLQAGDTEAFF. The CDR3 DNA reads as TGTGCCAGCAGTTTACAAGCGGGGGACACTGAAGCTTTCTTT.

V usage is TRBV11-2 and J usage is TRBJ1-5; a possible D gene is TRBD1 (5 bases). The germline gives CDR1 SGHAT, CDR2 FQNNGV. The CDR3 has 15 amino acids. Trimming took off 1 base at V and 4 bases at J, with 11 bases between the two ends. The CDR3 nucleotides are TGTGCCAGCAGCTTAGGAGGGGCTGGGAATCAGCCCCAGCATTTT. Its protein is CASSLGGAGNQPQHF. Filled out from reference TRBV11-2 and TRBJ1-5, the complete variable domain reads EAGVAQSPRYKIIEKRQSVAFWCNPISGHATLYWYQQILGQGPKLLIQFQNNGVVDDSQLPKDRFSAERLKGVDSTLKIQPAKLEDSAVYLCASSLGGAGNQPQHFGDGTRLSIL.

The CDR3 coding sequence is TGTGCCAGCCGAGCCCAACCCAGAGAGACCCAGTACTTC. Protein sequence: CASRAQPRETQYF. The rearrangement joins TRBV11-2 to TRBJ2-5, with D unresolved. V lost 8 bases to trimming and J lost 4 bases, with 14 bases between them. The germline CDR1 and CDR2 sequences are SGHAT and FQNNGV. CDR3 length: 13 residues.

This clone was detected a few times. Here the CDR3 reads CASSFWDRGLYGNQPQHF. The DNA of the CDR3 is TGTGCCAGCAGTTTTTGGGACAGGGGGCTGTATGGCAATCAGCCCCAGCATTTT. The genes are TRBV28 and TRBJ1-5, with 12 bases fitting TRBD1. Germline CDR1 MDHEN, CDR2 SYDVKM. V trimming: 3 bases; J trimming: 2 bases; junction bases outside the gene matches: 8. The CDR3 is made up of 18 amino acids.

V and J are TRBV5-1 and TRBJ2-2; 12 bases fit TRBD2. Germline CDR1 and CDR2: SGHRS and YFSETQ. The V gene end was trimmed by 0 bases and the J gene end by 4 bases; junction bases not matched to a gene: 16. The CDR3 is 21 amino acids. CDR3 amino acids: CASSLAKTSGSPLASTGELFF. In nucleotides, the CDR3 is TGCGCCAGCAGCTTGGCGAAGACTAGCGGGAGCCCCCTTGCGAGCACCGGGGAGCTGTTTTTT.